Listed below are T cell receptor beta chains from one sample, sequenced in a study of T cells in localized non-small cell lung cancer. Some clones are missing from TCRdb's copy, which holds only in-frame ones; the method was immunoSEQ multiplex PCR. The table lists 30,000 to 45,000 clones, approximately 88% of them singletons. Here the sequenced sample was peripheral blood, taken before any cancer treatment. Every receptor here comes from a woman aged 40-75 years with stage I lung adenocarcinoma. The conserved cysteine and the conserved F or W are not part of the CDR3 here. D genes are given only for firm matches.

V gene,D gene,CDR3 protein
TRBV28,-,ASSFGRQETQY
TRBV30,TRBD1,AWMGTDNTEAF
TRBV7-9,-,ASSNLGQPQH
TRBV6-6,-,ASSETGFSEAF
TRBV7-2,-,ASSHWRIQETQY
TRBV18,-,ASSPRPGNSNQPQH
TRBV5-6,-,ASSRTFRYNEQF
TRBV7-2,-,ASSLVQGENQPQH
TRBV5-4,TRBD2,ASSLTSGGVIDTQY
TRBV11-2,TRBD2,ASRSATSGFDNEQF
TRBV19,TRBD1,ASSISTGYTGELF
TRBV11-1,TRBD2,ASSSIAGRIFGYYEQY
TRBV28,-,ASSQWAERPYNEQF
TRBV5-1,-,ASSLGYTEPGTDTQY
TRBV11-2,TRBD2,ASSHGTSRGDYNEQF
TRBV9,TRBD2,ASSVGAGGSTYEQY
TRBV5-1,-,ASSFTDSFYNEQF
TRBV23-1,-,ASSQPTGHRTGELF
TRBV27,-,ASTPMGLLGTYEQY
TRBV18,-,ASSQYRDIGPPPLH
TRBV30,-,AWSGQWDTIY
TRBV18,-,ASSPVGSGEVGYGYT
TRBV10-3,TRBD1,AIRGQGEGQPQH
TRBV2,-,ASTLRDGNYGYT
TRBV14,-,ASSQAVQETQY
TRBV28,-,ASSLPGPGANVLT
TRBV18,TRBD1,ASSPGQGSSNQPQH
TRBV11-2,-,ASSLESGTYSEAF
TRBV7-9,TRBD2,ASSSSGSGETQY
TRBV9,-,ASSVVGSEQF
TRBV7-6,TRBD1,ASSFASGTGVSYEQY
TRBV4-2,-,ASSQDGANYGYT
TRBV5-4,TRBD2,ASSRSGTTNTGELF
TRBV2,-,AAFGLTGSNEKLF
TRBV28,TRBD2,ASSLWGSGTRDTQY
TRBV18,-,ASSPPEGTEAF
TRBV13,-,ASSSDPGTEAF
TRBV5-4,TRBD1,ASSSGQVTSGANVLT
TRBV29-1,-,SSRVGAMNTEAF
TRBV7-3,-,ASSLSETGFKNEQF